This paragraph reports one TCR beta chain. TCRdb's copy holds only in-frame clones and misses some; the assay was immunoSEQ multiplex PCR. The sample has 400,000 to 500,000 clones; over 65% are singletons. This entry is derived from a study of shared clonotypes between healthy human individuals. Nashville, Tennessee was home to all donors, who were Caucasian adults. The CDR3 totals 14 residues. Germline loops: CDR1 SGHVS, CDR2 FNYEAQ. V lost 0 bases to trimming and J lost 7 bases, with 12 bases between them. The clonotype comes from a woman in her thirties or forties in good health. Some clones in this sample may be carry-over from other donors' samples. The J gene is TRBJ1-1, the V gene TRBV7-6, with D perhaps matching TRBD1 (5 bases). Sequenced sample: PBMCs. CDR3 coding DNA: TGTGCCAGCAGCTTAGCGGCCGGGGGTGGTGAAGCTTTCTTT. It encodes CASSLAAGGGEAFF.